These T cell receptor beta chains were read from a single sample in a study of cytomegalovirus exposure and HLA in healthy donors. The table came from immunoSEQ multiplex PCR; TCRdb's copy has only in-frame clones and leaves some out. This table holds about 140,000 clones, over 75% found once. Sequencing used PBMCs. The receptors were gathered from a woman between 25 and 40 years old in good health and CMV-seronegative. The CDR3 runs from the conserved cysteine through the conserved F or W. Fields, in order: D gene, J gene, clone size, V gene, CDR3 DNA, CDR3 protein. D genes are given only for firm matches. Clone size is shown for a subset of rows, as once, few, many or a class of expanded clone.

TRBD1,TRBJ1-2,NA,TRBV6-1,TGTGCCAGCAGCTCCAGGGGGCTCACTAACTATGGCTACACCTTC,CASSSRGLTNYGYTF
NA,TRBJ2-1,NA,TRBV7-9,TGTGCCAGCAGCTTAGAGGCAGGGGTGCTTATATCCTACAATGAGCAGTTCTTC,CASSLEAGVLISYNEQFF
NA,TRBJ2-3,NA,TRBV6-1,TGTGCCAGCTTTCGCGGGATAAGCACAGATACGCAGTATTTT,CASFRGISTDTQYF
NA,TRBJ1-4,NA,TRBV12-5,TGTGCTAGTGGTTTGGATCTAGGGCAGGGGAGTAATGAAAAACTGTTTTTT,CASGLDLGQGSNEKLFF
NA,TRBJ2-7,NA,TRBV18,TGTGCCAGCTCACCACCATCTTACTCCTACGAGCAGTACTTC,CASSPPSYSYEQYF
TRBD2,TRBJ2-5,NA,TRBV19,TGTGCCAGTAGAAATAGGGAGGGTACGGAGGAGACCCAGTACTTC,CASRNREGTEETQYF
NA,TRBJ1-4,NA,TRBV7-7,TGTGCCAGCAGCTTAGCCCTAATGGAAAAACTGTTTTTT,CASSLALMEKLFF
NA,TRBJ1-2,NA,TRBV5-1,TGCGCCAGCAGCTTGATGGGGGCGGAGGGCTACACCTTC,CASSLMGAEGYTF
NA,TRBJ2-1,NA,TRBV11-2,TGTGCCAGCAGCTTCGCTACAGGGAACCACAATGAGCAGTTCTTC,CASSFATGNHNEQFF
TRBD2,TRBJ2-1,NA,TRBV19,TGTGCCAGTAGTGTAAGGCGACTAGCGGGGGACAATGAGCAGTTCTTC,CASSVRRLAGDNEQFF
NA,TRBJ1-1,NA,TRBV27,TGTGCCAGCAGTCTAACAGCACACACTGAAGCTTTCTTT,CASSLTAHTEAFF
TRBD1,TRBJ1-2,NA,TRBV6-5,TGTGCCAGCAGCCGGACAGGGAATGACTATGGCTACACCTTC,CASSRTGNDYGYTF
TRBD2,TRBJ2-3,NA,TRBV14,TGTGCCAGCAGCCTTTCGACTAGCGGGGGTGGAACGCAGTATTTT,CASSLSTSGGGTQYF
TRBD2,TRBJ2-2,NA,TRBV27,TGTGCCAGCACCCGAGGACTAGCGGGGAACACCGGGGAGCTGTTTTTT,CASTRGLAGNTGELFF
TRBD1,TRBJ1-2,NA,TRBV30,TGTGCCTGGAGTACAGGGGGCTATGGCTACACCTTC,CAWSTGGYGYTF
NA,TRBJ1-2,NA,TRBV7-9,TGTTCCAGCAGCCCCCGGGGCTACACCTTC,CSSSPRGYTF
NA,TRBJ1-5,NA,TRBV29-1,TGCAGCGTTACAGCGGACGGCAATCAGCCCCAGCATTTT,CSVTADGNQPQHF
NA,TRBJ2-7,NA,TRBV5-4,TGTGCCAGCAGCTTGGTGGGGAGAGACGAGCAGTACTTC,CASSLVGRDEQYF
NA,TRBJ1-5,NA,TRBV9,TGTGCCAGCAGCGAAACAGGGAATCAGCCCCAGCATTTT,CASSETGNQPQHF
NA,TRBJ2-2,NA,TRBV6-1,TGTGCCAGCATAGCCCTGAACACCGGGGAGCTGTTTTTT,CASIALNTGELFF
TRBD2,TRBJ2-7,few,TRBV18,TGTGCCAGCTCACCGACAACTAGCGGGAAGGGCGAGCAGTACTTC,CASSPTTSGKGEQYF
NA,TRBJ1-2,NA,TRBV5-1,TGCGCCAGCAGCTTGGTGTCAGACAATGGCTACACCTTC,CASSLVSDNGYTF
NA,TRBJ2-1,NA,TRBV2,TGTGCCAGCAGTGCTAGCGCCCCAGCGAATGAGCAGTTCTTC,CASSASAPANEQFF
TRBD1,TRBJ1-3,few,TRBV7-2,TGTGCCAGCAGTCTGACAGGGACAGGAAACACCATATATTTT,CASSLTGTGNTIYF
TRBD1,TRBJ1-2,NA,TRBV5-8,TGTGCCAGCAGCCCGGACAGGGGCGACTATGGCTACACCTTC,CASSPDRGDYGYTF
NA,TRBJ1-4,NA,TRBV9,TGTGCCAGCAGCGTAGTCGGTGCAACTAATGAAAAACTGTTTTTT,CASSVVGATNEKLFF
TRBD1,TRBJ1-4,NA,TRBV29-1,TGCAGCGTATTAACGGCCGGGACAGGGAAACTGTTTTTT,CSVLTAGTGKLFF
TRBD1,TRBJ1-5,NA,TRBV2,TGTGCCAGCAGCGACGACAGGGATAGCAATCAGCCCCAGCATTTT,CASSDDRDSNQPQHF
NA,TRBJ2-2,NA,TRBV9,TGTGCCAGCAGCGTAGCTGACATACTAGGAGGCACCGGGGAGCTGTTTTTT,CASSVADILGGTGELFF
NA,TRBJ2-5,NA,TRBV5-1,TGCGCCAGCAGCTTGTGGGGGCCGGATCAGTACTTC,CASSLWGPDQYF
NA,TRBJ2-2,few,TRBV7-8,TGTGCCAGCAGCCCTAGTTCCCAGGCGGGAACCGGGGAGCTGTTTTTT,CASSPSSQAGTGELFF
TRBD2,TRBJ2-2,once,TRBV7-3,TGTGCCAGCAGCAAGGGACTAGCGGGAGTGGCCGGGGAGCTGTTTTTT,CASSKGLAGVAGELFF
TRBD1,TRBJ1-2,NA,TRBV30,TGTGCCTGGAGTGCAGGGGGTCATGGCTACACCTTC,CAWSAGGHGYTF
TRBD2,TRBJ2-1,few,TRBV4-2,TGTGCCAGCAGCCAAGATCCGTCTAGCGGGAGAAGCTCCTACAATGAGCAGTTCTTC,CASSQDPSSGRSSYNEQFF
TRBD2,TRBJ2-7,NA,TRBV29-1,TGCAAGGCCGATCGGGGGGGCAGCGAGCAGTACTTC,CKADRGGSEQYF
NA,TRBJ1-1,NA,TRBV28,TGTGCCAGCAGTTTACTAAAGGGTTCTTTGATCGCCTCTCGGGGCACTGAAGCTTTCTTT,CASSLLKGSLIASRGTEAFF
TRBD2,TRBJ2-1,NA,TRBV7-3,TGTGCCAGCACCTTAGGGCCTAGCGGGAGCTCAGAGCAGTTCTTC,CASTLGPSGSSEQFF
NA,TRBJ2-5,NA,TRBV6-4,TGTGCCAGCAGTCGGGTGCCTCAAGAGACCCAGTACTTC,CASSRVPQETQYF
NA,TRBJ2-1,NA,TRBV5-1,TGCGCCAGCAGCTTGGTAGCGGAATTCGATGAGCAGTTCTTC,CASSLVAEFDEQFF
TRBD1,TRBJ2-3,NA,TRBV29-1,TGCAGCGTTGAAGATTCCCCCGGCAGGGGGTTCACAGATACGCAGTATTTT,CSVEDSPGRGFTDTQYF
NA,TRBJ1-3,NA,TRBV9,TGTGCCAGCAGCCGATCGGGAGGGGCTGGAAACACCATATATTTT,CASSRSGGAGNTIYF
TRBD2,TRBJ2-5,few,TRBV7-9,TGTGCCAGCAGCAGAGCTCTCCGGGGAGGGGAGACCCAGTACTTC,CASSRALRGGETQYF
NA,TRBJ1-1,few,TRBV6-1,TGTGCCAGCAGTGAAGCGGGTCGGGAAGGGAACACTGAAGCTTTCTTT,CASSEAGREGNTEAFF
TRBD1,TRBJ2-3,few,TRBV11-3,TGTGCCAGCAGCGCCAGGACAGGGATAAGCACAGATACGCAGTATTTT,CASSARTGISTDTQYF
NA,TRBJ2-5,NA,TRBV6-4,TGTGCCAGCAGTGAGGGGCCCCAAGAGACCCAGTACTTC,CASSEGPQETQYF
TRBD2,TRBJ2-1,few,TRBV7-8,TGTGCCAGCAGCCCCCGGATTTTCGGAAGTAGCGGGAGGAGGGGTGAGCAGTTCTTC,CASSPRIFGSSGRRGEQFF
NA,TRBJ2-7,NA,TRBV2,TGTGCCAGCAGTAGCCCCGGGGACGAGCAGTACTTC,CASSSPGDEQYF
NA,TRBJ2-2,NA,TRBV11-2,TGTGCCAGCAGCCCAAACCGATGGACGGGAGACACCGGGGAGCTGTTTTTT,CASSPNRWTGDTGELFF
TRBD2,TRBJ2-3,NA,TRBV5-1,TGCGCCAGCAGCGACGGGACTAGCGGGGGGCGCACAGATACGCAGTATTTT,CASSDGTSGGRTDTQYF
TRBD1,TRBJ2-2,NA,TRBV2,TGTGCCAGCAGTGCGGACAGGCCGAACACCGGGGAGCTGTTTTTT,CASSADRPNTGELFF
NA,TRBJ1-5,NA,TRBV12-1,TGTGCCAGCAGCCCTGTTTCGCCACCGGGTCGTAGCAATCAGCCCCAGCATTTT,CASSPVSPPGRSNQPQHF
TRBD1,TRBJ1-2,NA,TRBV18,TGTGCCAGCTCACCGGCAGGGGGCCTCCACTATGGCTACACCTTC,CASSPAGGLHYGYTF
NA,TRBJ2-3,few,TRBV30,TGTGCCTGGAGTGCTCCCCCAGATACGCAGTATTTT,CAWSAPPDTQYF
TRBD2,TRBJ2-1,NA,TRBV7-2,TGTGCCAGCAGCTTAGTGCTAGCGGGGGGGCGGGTTGAGCAGTTCTTC,CASSLVLAGGRVEQFF
TRBD1,TRBJ1-2,NA,TRBV4-2,TGTGCCAGCAGCCAAGACTCGACAGGGTGGGGGGGCTACACCTTC,CASSQDSTGWGGYTF